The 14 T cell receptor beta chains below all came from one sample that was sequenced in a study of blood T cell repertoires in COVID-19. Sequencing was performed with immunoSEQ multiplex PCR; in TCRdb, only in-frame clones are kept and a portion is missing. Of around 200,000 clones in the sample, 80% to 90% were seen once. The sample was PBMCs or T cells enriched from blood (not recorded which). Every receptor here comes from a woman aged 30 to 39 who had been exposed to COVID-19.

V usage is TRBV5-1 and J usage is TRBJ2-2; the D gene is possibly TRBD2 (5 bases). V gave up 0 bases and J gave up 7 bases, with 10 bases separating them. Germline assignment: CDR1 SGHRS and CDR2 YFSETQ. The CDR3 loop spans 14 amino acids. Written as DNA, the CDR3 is TGCGCCAGCAGCTTGGACTATGGGAGCGGGGAGCTGTTTTTT. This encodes CASSLDYGSGELFF.

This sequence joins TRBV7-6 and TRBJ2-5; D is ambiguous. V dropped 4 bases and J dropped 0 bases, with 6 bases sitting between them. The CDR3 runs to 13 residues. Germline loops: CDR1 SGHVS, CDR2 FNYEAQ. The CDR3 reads CASSSSYQETQYF. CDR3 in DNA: TGTGCCAGCAGCTCCTCGTACCAAGAGACCCAGTACTTC. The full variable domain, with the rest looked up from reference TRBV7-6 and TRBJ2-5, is GAGVSQSPRYKVTKRGQDVALRCDPISGHVSLYWYRQALGQGPEFLTYFNYEAQQDKSGLPNDRFSAERPEGSISTLTIQRTEQRDSAMYRCASSSSYQETQYFGPGTRLLVL.

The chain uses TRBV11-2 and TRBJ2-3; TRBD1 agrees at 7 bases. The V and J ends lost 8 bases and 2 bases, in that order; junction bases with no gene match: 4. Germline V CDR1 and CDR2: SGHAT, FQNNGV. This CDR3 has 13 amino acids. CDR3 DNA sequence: TGTGCCAGCCTGGACAGGTTCACAGATACGCAGTATTTT. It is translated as CASLDRFTDTQYF.

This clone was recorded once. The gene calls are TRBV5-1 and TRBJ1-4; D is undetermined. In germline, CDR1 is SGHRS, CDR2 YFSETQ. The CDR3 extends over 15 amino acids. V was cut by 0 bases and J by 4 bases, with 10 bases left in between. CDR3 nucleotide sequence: TGCGCCAGCAGCTTGGATCTCAGGCGTAATGAAAAACTGTTTTTT. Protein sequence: CASSLDLRRNEKLFF.

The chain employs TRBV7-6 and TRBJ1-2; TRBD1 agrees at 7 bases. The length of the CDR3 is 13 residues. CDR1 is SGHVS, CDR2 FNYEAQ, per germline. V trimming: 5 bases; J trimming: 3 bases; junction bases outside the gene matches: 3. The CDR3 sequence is CASSLGQDYGYTF. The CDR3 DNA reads TGTGCCAGCAGCCTCGGACAGGACTATGGCTACACCTTC. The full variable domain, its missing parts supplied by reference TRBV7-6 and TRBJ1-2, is GAGVSQSPRYKVTKRGQDVALRCDPISGHVSLYWYRQALGQGPEFLTYFNYEAQQDKSGLPNDRFSAERPEGSISTLTIQRTEQRDSAMYRCASSLGQDYGYTFGSGTRLTVV.

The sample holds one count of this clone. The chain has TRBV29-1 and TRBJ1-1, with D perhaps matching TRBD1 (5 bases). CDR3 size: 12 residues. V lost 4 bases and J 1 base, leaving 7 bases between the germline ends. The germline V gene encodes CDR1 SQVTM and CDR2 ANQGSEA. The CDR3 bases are TGCAGCGTTGCAGGACAGAACACTGAAGCTTTCTTT. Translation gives CSVAGQNTEAFF.

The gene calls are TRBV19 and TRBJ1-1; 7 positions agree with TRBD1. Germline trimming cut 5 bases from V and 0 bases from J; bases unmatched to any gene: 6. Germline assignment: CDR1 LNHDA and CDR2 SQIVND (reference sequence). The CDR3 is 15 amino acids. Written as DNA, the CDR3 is TGTGCCAGTAGTCCTTTACAGGGGATGAACACTGAAGCTTTCTTT. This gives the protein CASSPLQGMNTEAFF.

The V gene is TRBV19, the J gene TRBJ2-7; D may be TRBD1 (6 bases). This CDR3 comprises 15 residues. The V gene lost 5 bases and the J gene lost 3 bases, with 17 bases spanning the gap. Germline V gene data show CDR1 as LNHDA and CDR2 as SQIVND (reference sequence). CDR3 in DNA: TGTGCCAGTAGTCCCTACTTTGAAGGGGGCTACGAGCAGTACTTC. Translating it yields CASSPYFEGGYEQYF.

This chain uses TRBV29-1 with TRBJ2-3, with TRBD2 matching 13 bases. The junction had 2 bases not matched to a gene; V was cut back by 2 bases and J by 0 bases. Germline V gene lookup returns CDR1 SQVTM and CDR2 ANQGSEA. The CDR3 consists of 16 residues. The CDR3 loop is CSVERGLAGSTDTQYF. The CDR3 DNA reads TGCAGCGTTGAAAGGGGACTAGCGGGGAGCACAGATACGCAGTATTTT.

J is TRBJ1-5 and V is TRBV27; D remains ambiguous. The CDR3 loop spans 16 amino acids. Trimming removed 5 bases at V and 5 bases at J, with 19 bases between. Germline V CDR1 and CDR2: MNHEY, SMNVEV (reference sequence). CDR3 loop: CASSPWASPVDQPQHF. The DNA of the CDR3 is TGTGCCAGCAGTCCTTGGGCCTCTCCGGTGGATCAGCCCCAGCATTTT.

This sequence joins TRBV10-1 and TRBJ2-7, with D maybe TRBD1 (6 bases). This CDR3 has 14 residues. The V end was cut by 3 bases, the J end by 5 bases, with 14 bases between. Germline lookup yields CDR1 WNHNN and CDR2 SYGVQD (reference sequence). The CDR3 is CASSERQDWDEQYF. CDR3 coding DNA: TGCGCCAGCAGTGAAAGACAGGATTGGGACGAGCAGTACTTC.

The CDR3 region is CASSSGTVGIYEQYF. The CDR3 DNA reads as TGCGCCAGCAGCTCCGGGACAGTGGGAATTTACGAGCAGTACTTC. The gene calls are TRBV5-1 and TRBJ2-7; 7 bases map to TRBD1. The V gene end was trimmed by 3 bases and the J gene end by 4 bases; junction bases not matched to a gene: 10. This CDR3 comprises 15 residues. Germline V gene data show CDR1 as SGHRS and CDR2 as YFSETQ. The whole variable domain, remainder taken from reference TRBV5-1 and TRBJ2-7, is KAGVTQTPRYLIKTRGQQVTLSCSPISGHRSVSWYQQTPGQGLQFLFEYFSETQRNKGNFPGRFSGRQFSNSRSEMNVSTLELGDSALYLCASSSGTVGIYEQYFGPGTRLTVT.

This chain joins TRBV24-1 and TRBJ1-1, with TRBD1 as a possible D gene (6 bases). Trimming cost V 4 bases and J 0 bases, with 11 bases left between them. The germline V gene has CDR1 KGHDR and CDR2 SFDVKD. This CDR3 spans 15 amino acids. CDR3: CATSEGGQLNTEAFF. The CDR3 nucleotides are TGTGCCACCAGTGAAGGCGGACAGTTGAACACTGAAGCTTTCTTT.

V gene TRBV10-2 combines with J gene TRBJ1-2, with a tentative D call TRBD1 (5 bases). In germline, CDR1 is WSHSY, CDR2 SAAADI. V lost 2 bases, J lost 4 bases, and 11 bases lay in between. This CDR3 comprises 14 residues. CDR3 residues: CASSEAGEGYGYTF. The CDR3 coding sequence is TGCGCCAGCAGTGAGGCGGGGGAGGGCTATGGCTACACCTTC.